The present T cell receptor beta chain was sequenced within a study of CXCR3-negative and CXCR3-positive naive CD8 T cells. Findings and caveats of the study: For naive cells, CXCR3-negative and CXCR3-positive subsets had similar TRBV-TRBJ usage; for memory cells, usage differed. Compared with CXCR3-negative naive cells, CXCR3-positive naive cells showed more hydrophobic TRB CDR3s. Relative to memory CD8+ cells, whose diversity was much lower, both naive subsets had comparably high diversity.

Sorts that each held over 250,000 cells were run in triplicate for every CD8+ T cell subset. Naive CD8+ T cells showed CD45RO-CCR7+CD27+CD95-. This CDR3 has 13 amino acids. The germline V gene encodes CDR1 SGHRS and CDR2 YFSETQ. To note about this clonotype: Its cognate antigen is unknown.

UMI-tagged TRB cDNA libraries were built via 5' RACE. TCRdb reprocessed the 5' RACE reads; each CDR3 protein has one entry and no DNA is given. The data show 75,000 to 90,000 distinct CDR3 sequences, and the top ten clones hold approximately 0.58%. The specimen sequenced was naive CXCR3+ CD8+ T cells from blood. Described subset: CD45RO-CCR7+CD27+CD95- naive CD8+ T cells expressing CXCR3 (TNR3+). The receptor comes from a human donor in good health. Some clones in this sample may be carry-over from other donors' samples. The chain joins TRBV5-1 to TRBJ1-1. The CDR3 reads CASSLTGTTEAFF.